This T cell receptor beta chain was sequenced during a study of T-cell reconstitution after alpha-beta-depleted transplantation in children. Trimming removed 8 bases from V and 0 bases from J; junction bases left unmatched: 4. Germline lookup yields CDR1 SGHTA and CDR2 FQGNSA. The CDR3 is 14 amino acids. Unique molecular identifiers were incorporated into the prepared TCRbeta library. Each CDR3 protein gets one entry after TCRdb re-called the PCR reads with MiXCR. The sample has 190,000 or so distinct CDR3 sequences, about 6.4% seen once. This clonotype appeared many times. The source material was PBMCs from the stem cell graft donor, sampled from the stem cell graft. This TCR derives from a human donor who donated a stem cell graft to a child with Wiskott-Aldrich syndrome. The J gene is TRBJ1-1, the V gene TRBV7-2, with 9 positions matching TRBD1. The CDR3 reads CASGRDRVNTEAFF. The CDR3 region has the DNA TGTGCCAGCGGGAGGGACAGGGTGAACACTGAAGCTTTCTTT. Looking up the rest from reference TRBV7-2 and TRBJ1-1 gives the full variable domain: GAGVSQSPSNKVTEKGKDVELRCDPISGHTALYWYRQSLGQGLEFLIYFQGNSAPDKSGLPSDRFSAERTGGSVSTLTIQRTQQEDSAVYLCASGRDRVNTEAFFGQGTRLTVV.